This TCR beta chain was identified in a study of blood T cell repertoires in COVID-19. About the research overall: The study drew acute and convalescent COVID-19 samples from the United States, Italy and Spain. In each case, the material was cDNA or gDNA derived from T cells, B-cell-depleted T cells, or PBMCs.

In the source study's methods: Reference gene primer amplification gave nucleated cell count estimates. Some clones are missing from TCRdb's copy, which holds only in-frame ones; the method was immunoSEQ multiplex PCR. V, J and clone size are taken as reported in that table, and D and trimming were inferred from the DNA itself. This sample carries some 240,000 clones, about 90% of them seen once, and the ten largest clones take about 7%. This clone has more than one count but fewer than ten. Germline V gene sequence: CDR1 LGHDT, CDR2 YNNKEL (reference sequence). CDR3 size: 16 residues. The junction had 2 bases not matched to a gene; V was cut back by 3 bases and J by 1 base.

The chain recombines TRBV3-1 (or the pseudogene TRBV3-2) with TRBJ2-2, with TRBD1 identical over 10 bases. The sequence was collected from a man between 60 and 75 years old who had recovered from COVID-19. The sequenced sample consisted of peripheral blood. CDR3 sequence: CASSHDRGLNTGELFF. In DNA form, the CDR3 reads TGTGCCAGCAGCCACGACAGGGGGCTGAACACCGGGGAGCTGTTTTTT.